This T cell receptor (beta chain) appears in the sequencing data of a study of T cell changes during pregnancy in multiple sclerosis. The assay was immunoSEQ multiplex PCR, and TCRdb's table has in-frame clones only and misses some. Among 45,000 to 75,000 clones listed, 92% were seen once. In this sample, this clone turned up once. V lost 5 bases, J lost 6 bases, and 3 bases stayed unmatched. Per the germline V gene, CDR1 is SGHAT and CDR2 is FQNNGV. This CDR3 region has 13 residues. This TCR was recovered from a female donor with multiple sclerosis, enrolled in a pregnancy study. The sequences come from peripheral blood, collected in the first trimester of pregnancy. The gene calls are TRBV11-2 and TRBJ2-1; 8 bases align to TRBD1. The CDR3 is CASSPGTGNEQFF. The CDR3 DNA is TGTGCCAGCAGCCCTGGGACAGGCAATGAGCAGTTCTTC.